The clone carrying this TCR beta chain is medium-sized (0.01 to 0.1%) in the sample. MiXCR was run by TCRdb on the PCR reads, yielding one entry per CDR3 protein. This table holds 97,000 or so distinct CDR3 sequences, around 53% found once. The data originate from a study of CDR3 diversity in severe acne. The CDR3 is made up of 14 amino acids. Trimming stripped 0 bases from V and 0 bases from J, with 6 bases between. Looked up from germline, CDR1 is SEHNR and CDR2 is FQNEAQ (reference sequence). The sample consisted of blood. This TCR was sampled from a male donor with acne. The V gene is TRBV7-9, the J gene TRBJ2-7, with D uncertain. For the CDR3, the DNA is TGTGCCAGCAGCTTAGCACGAACCTCCTACGAGCAGTACTTC. Translating it yields CASSLARTSYEQYF.